This entry is about one T cell receptor (beta chain). The specificity of this receptor is unknown. Base qualities were left out, and no much larger clone turns up one base away. The source of the sample is a study of beta chain features in type 1 diabetes (dated by TCRdb to about 2018). About the full investigation: No differences in mean age, gender distribution, total cell number or subset yield were found between patients and healthy donors. A total of some 100,000,000 sorted cells were examined across all samples, and a strong correlation was observed between cell number per subset and RNA yield. In the study, recently diagnosed type 1 diabetes patients and matched healthy donors were compared on the TCRB repertoires of their sorted circulating CD4+ T cell subsets. Regulatory and stem cell-like memory subsets were obtained from only 8 patients and roughly 8 healthy donors, while naive and central memory subsets were obtained from all 30 or so donors. Broad study findings and their caveats: Naive, central memory and regulatory TCRB repertoires appeared more similar among patients than among healthy donors. Because the HLA sub-analyses included only small numbers of individuals, any influence of HLA type on TCRB rearrangement was left unresolved. Because cDNA rather than genomic DNA was sequenced, highly expressing activated cells could have been over-represented, although no difference in activation and CD3 levels was found between groups. Fewer insertions and more nucleotide deletions at VDJ recombination sites were observed in patients with type 1 diabetes, implying thymic rearrangement abnormalities. In all four CD4+ subsets, TCRB CDR3 length was moderately but significantly shorter in type 1 diabetes patients. Shorter templates might have been favored by PCR, but patient and control samples were amplified and corrected together, so both groups would have been affected equally by any skew.

All of the isolated RNA was reverse transcribed with the High Capacity cDNA Reverse Transcription Kit, so expressed TCRB transcripts were sequenced. Naive, central memory and regulatory T cell samples underwent deep immunoSEQ sequencing, averaging about 3.5 million total reads per sample. After sorted cells were lysed in RLT buffer, RNA was extracted with DNase-treated RNeasy Micro or Mini kits, with the choice depending on cell number. To prevent cross-contamination, each cell subset was processed individually, whereas patient and healthy donor samples were processed jointly. TCRB sequences were amplified from cDNA with the immunoSEQ multiplex PCR, producing 87-bp fragments spanning the CDR3 region. Sequencing of the amplicons was done on the Illumina HiSeq platform. From the authors' description of their analysis: PCR bias was corrected computationally using synthetic template baselines, and reads within Hamming distance 2 were collapsed, with unmergeable singletons discarded. Reads were aligned to IMGT to assign V, D and J genes, CDR3 length, and insertions or deletions at six rearrangement sites. Within each subset, clonotype counts were normalized to sorted cell number, and only after that were true diversity and Gini coefficients computed with the tcR R package. The overlap coefficient, calculated on TCRB nucleotide sequences, was used to quantify repertoire sharing. Out-of-frame TCRB sequences from naive cells were analyzed to stand in for the pre-selection repertoire. TCRdb retrieved this table from immuneACCESS and kept in-frame rearrangements only. Not all clones are present; in checked studies, unresolved V genes account for under half, and no reason is known for the remainder. The V and J calls and the clone size are those of that table, but D and trimming were determined from the DNA. For this sample the table gives roughly 700,000 clones, of which around 15% were detected only once. Approximately 0.022% of the sample goes to the ten largest clones.

From its cysteine to its phenylalanine, the CDR3 spans 15 amino acids. The DNA shown is the 45-base CDR3, in frame from base 1. From the germline V gene (reference sequence), CDR1 is SEHNR and CDR2 is FQNEAQ. V and J are truncated by 5 bases and 2 bases respectively, leaving an intervening sequence of 15 bases. Each donor gave one peripheral blood draw, averaging roughly 120 mL, which was collected into heparinised tubes. A BD FACSAria II was used to sort naive, central memory, regulatory and stem cell-like memory CD4+ T cells with a panel that included CD45RO, CCR7, CD25, CD127, CD95 and CD27. Purity was above 98% for every sorted population. PBMCs were isolated immediately by Lymphoprep density gradient centrifugation and stained directly without culture. To minimize batch effects, samples were stained and sorted in pairs, one healthy donor with one patient per experiment.

This sequence uses TRBV7-9 and TRBJ2-5, with the D call perhaps TRBD1 or TRBD2, as 6 bases match in each case. Sample: naive CD4+ T cells from blood. The cell subset or site tag for this specimen amounts to: true naive CD4+ T cells. The TCR was taken from a man between 18 and 29 years old with type 1 diabetes. The nucleotides read TGTGCCAGCAGCCAAGGTCCGGGGGCTCAAGAGACCCAGTACTTC. Protein translation: CASSQGPGAQETQYF.